This T cell receptor (beta chain) was retrieved from a study of blood T cell repertoires in COVID-19 (TCRdb year 2020). In the study overall: Samples from collaborators originated in the United States, Italy and Spain and spanned both the acute and convalescent phases of COVID-19. The material from the prospective study consisted of cDNA or gDNA derived from T cells, B-cell-depleted T cells, or PBMCs. The dataset comprised deeply sampled blood TCRbeta repertoires from subjects exposed to, actively infected with, or recovered from COVID-19. A freely available public database, intended as a resource for researchers studying the immune response to SARS-CoV-2, is where the repertoires were released. Samples came from the ongoing ImmuneRACE study (first 160 participants) plus 1,254 subjects from 6 global collaborators. Nearly every sample came with metadata listing a de-identified subject ID, COVID-19 status, age in years and sex. Where available, HLA class I and class II types were taken from metadata supplied by the sample provider and were not determined by assay-based typing. Beyond this particular receptor, the publication reports: The quantity of clinical and demographic metadata differed by source and by participant and was supplied without curation.

V is cut back by 7 bases and J by 4 bases, with 11 bases in the junction unmatched. For CDR1 and CDR2, the germline V gene lists SGHRS and YFSETQ. The CDR3 runs 15 residues from the cysteine to the phenylalanine. Of the read, only the CDR3 DNA is kept; its 45 bases are in frame from base 1. Collaborating institutions collected whole blood in K2EDTA tubes following their own protocols. For TCRbeta analysis, collaborators shipped samples as frozen whole blood, isolated PBMCs, or DNA extracted from either of those sample types. TCRbeta CDR3 regions were amplified from genomic DNA using the immunoSEQ Assay, a bias-controlled multiplex PCR. The paper's data handling went like this. Nucleated cell counts per sample were estimated from amplification of reference gene primers within the assay. Sequence reads were collapsed and filtered to measure the absolute abundance of every unique TCRbeta CDR3 rearrangement. For each sample, productive Simpson clonality was calculated as the square root of Simpson's diversity index over productive rearrangements. TCRdb retrieved this table from immuneACCESS and kept in-frame rearrangements only. Not all clones are present; in checked studies, unresolved V genes account for under half, and no reason is known for the remainder. V, J and clone size are those of that table, while D and trimming were read from the DNA. The sample table shows hundreds of thousands of clones, and 85% are seen once. Roughly 14% of the sample rests with the top ten.

Worth noting for this clone: Its binding antigen is unknown. The sample holds no much larger clone one base away, and base qualities are not on file.

The rearrangement joined TRBV5-1 to TRBJ2-3; 8 junctional bases match TRBD2. The sequenced sample was peripheral blood. The source of this sequence is a human donor in a cohort sampled during active COVID-19. The CDR3 protein: CASAPGLALADTQYF. DNA sequence: TGCGCCAGCGCCCCTGGACTAGCTCTGGCAGATACGCAGTATTTT.